These 9 T cell receptor beta chains share one sample of origin, sequenced in a study of beta chain features in type 1 diabetes. Investigators reverse transcribed all isolated RNA, so they sequenced expressed TCRB transcripts. Clones were read by immunoSEQ multiplex PCR, and TCRdb kept only the in-frame ones, dropping some. The sample holds 200,000 to 250,000 clones, 11% seen once. The sample taken for sequencing was central memory CD4+ T cells from blood. Receptors originate from a man aged 18 to 35 in good health.

The sample holds a few counts of this clone. J is TRBJ2-5 and V is TRBV20-1, with unresolved D. Trimming removed 3 bases from V and 4 bases from J, with 3 bases in between. This CDR3 has 10 residues. Looked up from germline, CDR1 is DFQATT and CDR2 is SNEGSKA (reference sequence). The CDR3 DNA sequence: TGCAGTGCTAGTGTAGAGACCCAGTACTTC. The encoded protein is CSASVETQYF.

This clone was seen many times. Distinct nucleotide sequences in the sample also encode this CDR3. CDR3 residues: CSVDANTDTQYF. CDR3 coding DNA: TGCAGCGTTGATGCTAACACAGATACGCAGTATTTT. This sequence joins TRBV29-1 and TRBJ2-3, with D unresolved. This CDR3 region has 12 residues. Germline V gene data show CDR1 as SQVTM and CDR2 as ANQGSEA. Trimming cost V 3 bases and J 2 bases, with 6 bases left between them.

This CDR3 reads CASSQSSGSGWNEQFF. As DNA, the CDR3 is TGTGCCAGCAGCCAAAGCTCGGGATCGGGGTGGAATGAGCAGTTCTTC. The chain links TRBV9 to TRBJ2-1; D perhaps matches TRBD2 (5 bases). V was trimmed by 4 bases and J by 7 bases, leaving 21 bases between them. Germline V gene sequence: CDR1 SGDLS, CDR2 YYNGEE. This CDR3 has 16 residues. The full variable domain, in which reference TRBV9 and TRBJ2-1 provide the parts outside the CDR3, is DSGVTQTPKHLITATGQRVTLRCSPRSGDLSVYWYQQSLDQGLQFLIQYYNGEERAKGNILERFSAQQFPDLHSELNLSSLELGDSALYFCASSQSSGSGWNEQFFGPGTRLTVL.

This clone has a handful of counts. The rearrangement joins TRBV13 to TRBJ2-7; either TRBD1 or TRBD2 may fit D (5 bases each). Between the trimmed V and J ends, which lost 4 bases and 6 bases, there was a span of 16 bases. Germline lookup yields CDR1 PRHDT and CDR2 FYEKMQ (reference sequence). The CDR3 has 14 amino acids. CDR3 sequence: CASSSVPGPSEQYF. The CDR3 DNA sequence: TGTGCCAGCAGCTCCGTACCGGGGCCCTCCGAGCAGTACTTC.

This clone was seen only a few times. The chain combines TRBV9 with TRBJ1-4; no reliable D call. Trimming pared 2 bases from V and 7 bases from J, leaving 9 bases between. Germline CDR1 SGDLS, CDR2 YYNGEE. The CDR3 has 13 amino acids. As DNA, the CDR3 is TGTGCCAGCAGCGTGACTGGTAGTGAAAAACTGTTTTTT. Its translation is CASSVTGSEKLFF.

This clone was counted between two and nine times. This sequence joins TRBV9 and TRBJ1-2; D possibly corresponds to TRBD1 (5 bases). Germline V CDR1 and CDR2: SGDLS, YYNGEE. This CDR3 spans 15 amino acids. V was pared by 1 base and J by 7 bases, with 17 bases between. As DNA, the CDR3 is TGTGCCAGCAGCGTAAATAAGGGGAATAATGGTGGCTACACCTTC. It yields the protein CASSVNKGNNGGYTF.

V and J are TRBV30 and TRBJ1-1; D is undetermined. Germline assignment: CDR1 GTSNPN and CDR2 SVGIG (reference sequence). This CDR3 has 13 amino acids. The V end lost 5 bases, the J end lost 1 base, and 11 bases lay between the germline ends. CDR3 in amino acids: CAWGVGENTEAFF. As DNA, the CDR3 is TGTGCCTGGGGAGTAGGTGAGAACACTGAAGCTTTCTTT.

This clone was recorded many times. V is TRBV16 and J is TRBJ1-5, with D perhaps TRBD1 (5 bases). Germline lookup yields CDR1 KGHSY and CDR2 FQNENV. This CDR3 is 15 amino acids long. Trimming left V 1 base short and J 3 bases short, with 10 bases between. The CDR3 is CASSQLGRHNQPQHF. The DNA of the CDR3 is TGTGCCAGCAGCCAATTGGGGCGGCACAATCAGCCCCAGCATTTT.

The sample holds a few counts of this clone. This chain uses TRBV27 with TRBJ2-5; D gene unclear. This CDR3 spans 14 amino acids. The germline gives CDR1 MNHEY, CDR2 SMNVEV (reference sequence). The V end was cut by 6 bases, the J end by 3 bases, with 14 bases between. The CDR3 DNA follows: TGTGCCAGCAGCCACGCATTGGCGGAAGAGACCCAGTACTTC. It is translated as CASSHALAEETQYF.